One T cell receptor (beta chain) is described in this entry. Its antigen remains unidentified. This sample is part of a study of shared clonotypes between healthy human individuals. Overall study context: Donors consisted of a couple of women and a few men between 18 and 49. Points from the study as a whole: The diversity represented, both genetic and in exposure history, was limited by few donors.

Among the donors, all were Caucasian adults who lived in Nashville, Tennessee. Genomic DNA for unsorted samples was obtained from about 90 million PBMCs. Some clones are missing from TCRdb's copy, which holds only in-frame ones; the method was immunoSEQ multiplex PCR. The data contain fewer than 500,000 clones, about three quarters of them singletons. This CDR3 region has 11 residues. V lost 6 bases to trimming and J lost 8 bases, with 10 bases between them. Germline V lookup: CDR1 MDHEN, CDR2 SYDVKM. The specimen was PBMCs. The V gene is TRBV28, the J gene TRBJ1-2, with unresolved D. The clonotype originates from a woman between 35 and 50 years old in good health. Some clones in this sample may be carry-over from other donors' samples. The CDR3 DNA reads as TGTGCCAGCAGGGCGGTGCGGGGCTACACCTTC. Translated, it gives CASRAVRGYTF.